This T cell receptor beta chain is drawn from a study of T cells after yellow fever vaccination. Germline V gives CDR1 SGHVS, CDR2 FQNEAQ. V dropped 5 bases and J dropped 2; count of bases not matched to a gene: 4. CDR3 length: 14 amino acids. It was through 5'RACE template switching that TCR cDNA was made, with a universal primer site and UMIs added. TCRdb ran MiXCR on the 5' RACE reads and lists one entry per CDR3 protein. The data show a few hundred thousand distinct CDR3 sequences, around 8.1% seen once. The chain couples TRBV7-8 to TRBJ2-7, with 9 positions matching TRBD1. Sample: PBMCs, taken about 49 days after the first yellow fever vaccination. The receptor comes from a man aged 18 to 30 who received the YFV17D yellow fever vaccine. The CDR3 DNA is TGTGCCAGCAGCCGGGACAGGGTCGCCTACGAGCAGTACTTC. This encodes CASSRDRVAYEQYF.